The present entry profiles one T cell receptor beta chain with its context. Germline CDR1 is MNHEY and CDR2 is SVGAGI. The CDR3 sequence is 15 residues long. Trimming cost V 5 bases and J 5 bases; bases outside gene matches: 11. The entry originates in a study of blood T cell repertoires in COVID-19. At the level of the study: T cells, B-cell-depleted T cells, or PBMCs provided the cDNA or gDNA that served as material.

Profiled with immunoSEQ multiplex PCR; TCRdb holds only in-frame clones, not every one. Among fewer than 250,000 clones listed, 85% were seen once. The chain links TRBV6-5 to TRBJ2-7, with 8 bases fitting TRBD2. The source is a woman in her forties or fifties with acute COVID-19. Input material: PBMCs or T cells enriched from blood (not recorded which). CDR3: CASSPAGGANDEQYF. CDR3 nucleotides: TGTGCCAGCAGTCCAGCCGGGGGGGCAAACGACGAGCAGTACTTC.